These 32 T cell receptor beta chains share one sample of origin, sequenced in a study of prognosis after radiotherapy for stage I lung cancer. Researchers used two-round multiplex PCR to amplify TCR beta CDR3 starting from genomic DNA. With primers specific to each TRBV and TRBJ gene, the first-round PCR was performed. TCRdb reprocessed the multiplex PCR reads via MiXCR and lists one record per CDR3 protein. Found here are 20,000 to 30,000 distinct CDR3 sequences, more than 35% of them singletons; the top ten hold around a fifth. The input for sequencing was PBMCs, taken before or after stereotactic body radiation therapy (not recorded which). These receptor sequences come from a donor over 45 with non-small cell lung cancer.

This clonotype was observed many times. The CDR3 is CASSLAGLEFYEQYF. The DNA of the CDR3 is TGTGCCAGCAGCTTGGCAGGGCTGGAATTCTACGAGCAGTACTTC. V and J are TRBV5-6 and TRBJ2-7; perhaps TRBD1 as D (5 bases). Trimming cost V 0 bases and J 3 bases, with 13 bases left between them. In germline, CDR1 is SGHDT, CDR2 YYEEEE. This CDR3 contains 15 residues. Full variable domain (missing parts from reference TRBV5-6 and TRBJ2-7): DAGVTQSPTHLIKTRGQQVTLRCSPKSGHDTVSWYQQALGQGPQFIFQYYEEEERQRGNFPDRFSGHQFPNYSSELNVNALLLGDSALYLCASSLAGLEFYEQYFGPGTRLTVT.

This clonotype was picked up many times. This sequence joins TRBV2 and TRBJ1-3; D remains unclear. The CDR3 spans 16 residues. CDR1 is SNHLY and CDR2 is FYNNEI in the germline V gene. Trimming removed 3 bases at V and 0 bases at J, with 12 bases between. DNA of the CDR3: TGTGCCAGCAGTGAGGTGGTTTTAACCTCTGGAAACACCATATATTTT. Amino acid sequence: CASSEVVLTSGNTIYF.

A word on this clonotype: Mismatch with germline at one junction end may stem from a read error. The rearrangement joins TRBV6-1 to TRBJ2-3, with TRBD2 matching over 12 bases. Germline CDR1 MNHNS, CDR2 SASEGT. This CDR3 comprises 15 residues. The CDR3 here is CASSGLAGGLDTQYF. For the CDR3, the DNA is TGTGCCAGCAGTGGCCTAGCGGGAGGGCTGGATACTCAGTATTTT.

CDR3 nucleotide sequence: TGTGCCAGCAGAAAACCTCTGACTAGCGGGAGTTCATCCGTGGAGCTGTTTTTT. This sequence encodes CASRKPLTSGSSSVELFF. This chain uses TRBV28 with TRBJ2-2; the match to TRBD2 covers 12 bases. The germline V gene encodes CDR1 MDHEN and CDR2 SYDVKM. Trimming cost V 6 bases and J 10 bases; bases outside gene matches: 18. This CDR3 region has 18 residues. Full variable domain (rest looked up from reference TRBV28 and TRBJ2-2): DVKVTQSSRYLVKRTGEKVFLECVQDMDHENMFWYRQDPGLGLRLIYFSYDVKMKEKGDIPEGYSVSREKKERFSLILESASTNQTSMYLCASRKPLTSGSSSVELFFGEGSRLTVL.

This clonotype was observed at least ten times. J is TRBJ1-2 and V is TRBV6-1, with 8 bases matching TRBD1. Germline CDR1 reads MNHNS; CDR2 reads SASEGT. CDR3 length: 14 residues. Germline trimming cut 4 bases from V and 6 bases from J; bases unmatched to any gene: 7. The CDR3 DNA sequence: TGTGCCAGCAGTGGACAGGGGAGGCGGGATGGCTACACCTTC. Its protein product is CASSGQGRRDGYTF.

As concerns this clonotype: A far larger clone is just one base off, so this is likely a read error. The chain employs TRBV7-8 and TRBJ2-1; 9 nucleotides agree with TRBD2. Germline CDR1 reads SGHVS; CDR2 reads FQNEAQ. This CDR3 region has 15 residues. The trim removed 6 bases at V and 3 bases at J, leaving 6 bases unmatched. The DNA of the CDR3 is TGTGCCAGCAGACTTAGCGGGAGAGACTACAATGAGCAGTTCTTC. Its protein product is CASRLSGRDYNEQFF.

This chain connects TRBV19 to TRBJ1-2; TRBD1 might be the D (5 bases). Germline V gives CDR1 LNHDA, CDR2 SQIVND (reference sequence). Trimming pared 5 bases from V and 6 bases from J, leaving 16 bases between. There are 14 residues in the CDR3. As DNA, the CDR3 is TGTGCCAGTAGTGTGACAGTGGTGGCGGATGGCTACACCTTC. It is translated as CASSVTVVADGYTF.

This clonotype was picked up many times. J is TRBJ1-2 and V is TRBV10-3; D gene ambiguous. Germline assignment: CDR1 ENHRY and CDR2 SYGVKD. The CDR3 runs 16 residues. V gave up 11 bases and J gave up 3 bases, with 25 bases separating them. CDR3 in DNA: TGTGCCCTCCGGGGTTTCGGTATTGAAGGTGACTATGGCTACACCTTC. It encodes CALRGFGIEGDYGYTF.

This clonotype was counted ten times or more. V is TRBV2 and J is TRBJ1-2; D is uncertain. The germline CDR1 and CDR2 sequences are SNHLY and FYNNEI. Trimming cost V 1 base and J 2 bases, with 8 bases left between them. This CDR3 has 14 residues. CDR3 sequence: CASSEENSNYGYTF. The CDR3 region has the DNA TGTGCCAGCAGTGAAGAGAACTCAAACTATGGCTACACCTTC.

In its sample, this clonotype was seen many times. The chain combines TRBV7-9 with TRBJ2-1; D uncertain. The CDR3 sequence is 15 residues long. Per germline, CDR1 SEHNR and CDR2 FQNEAQ (reference sequence). The ends were cut back, 3 bases at V and 7 bases at J, with 16 bases in the middle. CDR3 sequence (DNA): TGTGCCAGCAGCTTCGTGGGATCGGCCGTAAATGAGCAGTTCTTC. Translating gives CASSFVGSAVNEQFF.

The chain is built from TRBV6-2 or TRBV6-3 and TRBJ2-7, with D tentatively TRBD2 (5 bases). V lost 0 bases, J lost 8 bases, and 23 bases lay in between. CDR1 and CDR2 (germline): MNHEY, SVGEGT. This CDR3 comprises 17 residues. In DNA form, the CDR3 reads TGTGCCAGCAGTTACTCGCTACGGAGCGGACCTGAGTATAAGCAGTACTTC. Protein sequence: CASSYSLRSGPEYKQYF.

This clonotype occurred many times. The CDR3 region is CASSFPTVSGNTIYF. DNA of the CDR3: TGTGCCAGCAGTTTCCCGACGGTCTCTGGAAACACCATATATTTT. This chain joins TRBV28 and TRBJ1-3; D unresolved. CDR1 is MDHEN and CDR2 is SYDVKM in the germline V gene. V lost 3 bases and J lost 0, with 9 bases in between. The CDR3 is made up of 15 amino acids. Full variable domain (outside the CDR3, taken from reference TRBV28 and TRBJ1-3): DVKVTQSSRYLVKRTGEKVFLECVQDMDHENMFWYRQDPGLGLRLIYFSYDVKMKEKGDIPEGYSVSREKKERFSLILESASTNQTSMYLCASSFPTVSGNTIYFGEGSWLTVV.

The rearrangement joins TRBV10-3 to TRBJ2-5; a possible D gene is TRBD2 (5 bases). The CDR3 has 15 amino acids. V shed 2 bases and J shed 2 bases, with 12 bases lying between them. CDR1 and CDR2 from the germline V gene are ENHRY and SYGVKD. The CDR3 is CAISESLRGQETQYF. The CDR3 coding sequence is TGTGCCATCAGTGAGAGTCTGAGAGGGCAAGAGACCCAGTACTTC.

This rearrangement joins TRBV6-2 or TRBV6-3 to TRBJ1-5; D unclear. This CDR3 has 15 amino acids. V lost 6 bases and J lost 0, with 12 bases in between. Germline loops: CDR1 MNHEY, CDR2 SVGEGT. CDR3 sequence: CASRRTEYSNQPQHF. The CDR3 coding sequence is TGTGCCAGCAGACGGACGGAATATAGCAATCAGCCCCAGCATTTT.

This sequence joins TRBV12-3 or TRBV12-4 and TRBJ2-6; D assignment may be TRBD1 or TRBD2 (6 bases each). V was pared by 3 bases and J by 17 bases, with 29 bases between. The CDR3 covers 17 residues. Written as DNA, the CDR3 is TGTGCCAGCAGTTTCTTACAGGCCTCAAGGGGGGCCAAGGTCATGACTTTC. As protein: CASSFLQASRGAKVMTF.

As concerns this clonotype: A much larger clone sits a single nucleotide away, making a read error possible. The chain combines TRBV28 with TRBJ1-1; the match to TRBD1 covers 7 bases. Germline loops: CDR1 MDHEN, CDR2 SYDVKM. The CDR3 runs 14 residues. CDR3 sequence reads: CASSPRTGLTESFF. In DNA form, the CDR3 reads TGTGCCAGCAGCCCCCGGACAGGACTCACTGAATCTTTCTTT.

In its sample, this clonotype was seen many times. J is TRBJ2-5 and V is TRBV2, with TRBD2 identical over 7 bases. The CDR3 sequence is 17 residues long. Germline lookup yields CDR1 SNHLY and CDR2 FYNNEI. J lost 7 bases, V lost 4 bases, and 18 bases had no gene match. CDR3 nucleotide sequence: TGTGCCAGCAGTGGAGGGAGGGTGGACTCCGGAGGGGTGACCCAGTACTTC. Its translation is CASSGGRVDSGGVTQYF. Full variable domain (outside the CDR3, taken from reference TRBV2 and TRBJ2-5): EPEVTQTPSHQVTQMGQEVILRCVPISNHLYFYWYRQILGQKVEFLVSFYNNEISEKSEIFDDQFSVERPDGSNFTLKIRSTKLEDSAMYFCASSGGRVDSGGVTQYFGPGTRLLVL.

The genes are TRBV7-3 and TRBJ2-1; D may correspond to TRBD1 or TRBD2 (5 bases each). Germline CDR1 reads SGHTA; CDR2 reads FQGTGA. V lost 1 base to trimming and J lost 7 bases, with 26 bases between them. The CDR3 sequence is 19 residues long. CDR3 nucleotide sequence: TGTGCCAGCAGCTTAAATCCCGGAAGCCCCGGGGACCGGTTTAATGAGCAGTTCTTC. This codes for CASSLNPGSPGDRFNEQFF.

Judged by abundance, this clonotype is medium-sized. The genes are TRBV28 and TRBJ1-5; D possibly corresponds to TRBD1 (6 bases). With 6 bases removed from V and 2 bases from J, the gap between germline ends came to 14 bases. The CDR3 length is 15 residues. CDR1 and CDR2 (germline): MDHEN, SYDVKM. The chain's CDR3 is CASRLQGSGNQPQHF. In DNA form, the CDR3 reads TGTGCCAGCAGGCTCCAGGGGAGTGGCAATCAGCCCCAGCATTTT.

The genes are TRBV6-1 and TRBJ2-7; TRBD1 might be the D (6 bases). Germline V CDR1 and CDR2: MNHNS, SASEGT. This CDR3 is 14 amino acids long. Trimming took 5 bases from V and 9 from J, leaving 20 bases between them. This CDR3 is CASSRDTTPRWQYF. The CDR3 DNA follows: TGTGCCAGCAGTAGGGACACCACGCCGAGGTGGCAGTACTTC.

This clonotype was observed once. V is TRBV6-4 and J is TRBJ2-3; a weak D match, TRBD2 (5 bases). Germline V gives CDR1 MRHNA, CDR2 SNTAGT. The germline V and J ends were trimmed by 4 bases and 2 bases, with 7 bases remaining between them. This CDR3 has 13 amino acids. Here the CDR3 DNA reads TGTGCCAGCAGTGCCCGGGACACAGATACGCAGTATTTT. It is translated as CASSARDTDTQYF.

This clonotype was found a few times. This chain uses TRBV6-1 with TRBJ2-2, with a weak D call TRBD1 (5 bases). Trimming took 10 bases from V and 2 from J, leaving 8 bases between them. CDR3 length: 12 amino acids. The germline V gene has CDR1 MNHNS and CDR2 SASEGT. CDR3 in amino acids: CATQGNTGELFF. CDR3 sequence (DNA): TGTGCCACCCAGGGTAACACCGGGGAGCTGTTTTTT.

This clonotype has only a few counts. The chain combines TRBV6-5 with TRBJ2-7; 7 nucleotides line up with TRBD2. J was trimmed by 0 bases and V by 0 bases; bases with no gene match: 8. The length of the CDR3 is 17 residues. Germline V CDR1 and CDR2: MNHEY, SVGAGI. The CDR3 nucleotides are TGTGCCAGCAGTTACTCGAATCTCATAGCGGGCTCCTACGAGCAGTACGTC. Protein product: CASSYSNLIAGSYEQYV.

This clonotype is labeled medium-sized (0.01 to 0.1%). The CDR3 loop is CASRLEQGSYNEQFF. CDR3 DNA: TGTGCCAGCAGACTCGAACAGGGGTCCTACAATGAGCAGTTCTTC. The rearrangement joins TRBV6-1 to TRBJ2-1; 7 nucleotides line up with TRBD1. This CDR3 is 15 amino acids long. Trimming took 6 bases from V and 1 from J; bases not matched to a gene: 6. Germline CDR1 reads MNHNS; CDR2 reads SASEGT.

This clonotype ranks as medium-sized (0.01 to 0.1%). One end of the junction does not line up with germline, which may come from a read error. This chain uses TRBV6-4 with TRBJ2-7; 7 bases align to TRBD2. CDR1 is MRHNA and CDR2 is SNTAGT in the germline V gene. The CDR3 runs to 15 residues. In DNA form, the CDR3 reads TGTGCCAGCAGTTACTCGTGGGAGGGCGTCTACGAGCAGTACTTC. Translation: CASSYSWEGVYEQYF.

The sample holds many counts of this clonotype. The chain is built from TRBV7-6 and TRBJ2-2; 13 positions agree with TRBD2. This CDR3 is 17 amino acids long. The V gene's germline CDR1 is SGHVS and CDR2 FNYEAQ. With 4 bases clipped from V and 6 bases from J, the junction kept 8 bases outside the gene matches. CDR3 nucleotides: TGTGCCAGCAGCTACCCTGGACTAGCGGGAGTCCCCGGGGAGCTGTTTTTT. Translating it yields CASSYPGLAGVPGELFF.

The chain employs TRBV5-1 and TRBJ2-2; TRBD2 matches at 12 bases. This CDR3 spans 15 amino acids. Germline V gene lookup returns CDR1 SGHRS and CDR2 YFSETQ. V was clipped by 7 bases and J by 3 bases; unmatched bases: 4. CDR3 loop: CASRTSGDYTGELFF. The CDR3 nucleotides are TGCGCCAGCCGGACTAGCGGGGATTACACCGGGGAGCTGTTTTTT.

As concerns this clonotype: A far larger clone lies a single base away; this is likely a read error. The chain combines TRBV7-2 with TRBJ2-1, with D unresolved. Germline V gives CDR1 SGHTA, CDR2 FQGNSA. This CDR3 contains 16 residues. V was trimmed by 5 bases and J by 0 bases, leaving 14 bases between them. The DNA of the CDR3 is TGTGCCAGCAGCCGCCTGGGGAAGAGCTCCTACAATGAGCAGTTCTTC. It translates to CASSRLGKSSYNEQFF.

This clonotype was observed at least ten times. V gene TRBV5-6 combines with J gene TRBJ2-3; unclear D gene. Germline-derived CDR1 and CDR2 are SGHDT and YYEEEE. V gave up 2 bases and J gave up 4 bases, with 2 bases separating them. The CDR3 sequence is 11 residues long. CDR3 in amino acids: CASSFADTQYF. The CDR3 DNA reads TGTGCCAGCAGCTTCGCAGATACGCAGTATTTT.

This clonotype was seen ten or more times. This chain uses TRBV7-9 with TRBJ2-1, with TRBD1 identical over 7 bases. The CDR3 consists of 15 residues. Germline loops: CDR1 SEHNR, CDR2 FQNEAQ (reference sequence). With V trimmed by 8 bases and J by 3 bases, 10 bases remained unmatched. This CDR3 is CASLQAQGVYNEQFF. The CDR3 coding sequence is TGTGCCAGCCTCCAAGCGCAGGGGGTCTACAATGAGCAGTTCTTC.

Note on this clonotype: This sequence may be a read error, since a much larger clone differs from it by one base. V usage is TRBV5-6 and J usage is TRBJ2-7, with TRBD1 matching 7 bases. Germline V gene data show CDR1 as SGHDT and CDR2 as YYEEEE. CDR3 length: 17 residues. The CDR3 loop reads CAISLVGPDRLFNEQYF. Here the CDR3 DNA reads TGTGCCATCAGCTTGGTGGGACCGGACAGGTTGTTTAACGAGCAGTACTTC. Looking up the rest from reference TRBV5-6 and TRBJ2-7 gives the full variable domain: DAGVTQSPTHLIKTRGQQVTLRCSPKSGHDTVSWYQQALGQGPQFIFQYYEEEERQRGNFPDRFSGHQFPNYSSELNVNALLLGDSALYLCAISLVGPDRLFNEQYFGPGTRLTVT.

This rearrangement joins TRBV7-9 to TRBJ2-6; no clear D. V lost 4 bases, J lost 13 bases, and 14 bases lay in between. The germline V gene has CDR1 SEHNR and CDR2 FQNEAQ (reference sequence). This CDR3 region has 13 residues. The CDR3 loop reads CASSSGSPVVLTF. The CDR3 DNA reads TGTGCCAGCAGCTCGGGCAGTCCGGTGGTCCTGACTTTC.